The T cell receptor beta chain under discussion was sequenced for a study of blood T cell repertoires in COVID-19. This table comes from immunoSEQ multiplex PCR, and its TCRdb copy is limited to in-frame clones, with some not included. The table lists about 260,000 clones, 88% of them singletons. The count of this clone is one. The germline V and J ends were trimmed by 4 bases and 6 bases, with 9 bases remaining between them. In germline, CDR1 is LNHDA, CDR2 SQIVND (reference sequence). The CDR3 has 13 residues. The specimen sequenced was peripheral blood. The receptor's source is a woman aged 30 to 39 with COVID-19, enrolled during active disease. The chain employs TRBV19 and TRBJ2-2; D may be TRBD1 (5 bases). The CDR3 region has the DNA TGTGCCAGTAGTACTCAAGGGGCCGGGGAGCTGTTTTTT. Protein: CASSTQGAGELFF.